This T cell receptor beta chain was retrieved from a study of shared clonotypes between healthy human individuals. The CDR3 runs 13 residues. The germline V gene encodes CDR1 SEHNR and CDR2 FQNEAQ (reference sequence). V gave up 6 bases and J gave up 0 bases, with 6 bases separating them. Sequencing used immunoSEQ multiplex PCR; TCRdb keeps in-frame clones, though not all of them. Of some 2.1 million clones in the sample, around 93% were seen once. CD45RO-negative, CCR7-positively selected cells formed the naive CD8 fraction, excluding terminally differentiated effector memory CD45RA+ cells. Sequencing used naive CD8+ T cells from PBMCs. V and J are TRBV7-9 and TRBJ2-1, with D perhaps TRBD2 (5 bases). The clonotype was recovered from a man in his late teens or twenties in good health. Some clones in this sample may be carry-over from other donors' samples. The CDR3 sequence: CASSAGSYNEQFF. The CDR3 DNA is TGTGCCAGCAGTGCGGGCTCCTACAATGAGCAGTTCTTC.